This entry features one T cell receptor (beta chain) sequence. The source of the sample is a study of blood T cell repertoires in COVID-19. Germline CDR1 and CDR2: SGHTA and FQGTGA. With 5 bases removed from V and 6 bases from J, the gap between germline ends came to 13 bases. This CDR3 is built from 13 residues. The assay was immunoSEQ multiplex PCR, and TCRdb's table has in-frame clones only and misses some. Of about 220,000 clones listed, 82% are singletons. V gene TRBV7-3 combines with J gene TRBJ1-2, with D tentatively TRBD1 (5 bases). The source of this sequence is a woman of 80 years or more with acute or convalescent COVID-19. The sequencing sample was made of peripheral blood. The chain's CDR3 is CASSPFDSNGYTF. The CDR3 nucleotides read TGTGCCAGCAGCCCCTTCGACAGTAATGGCTACACCTTC. The whole variable domain, filled in from reference TRBV7-3 and TRBJ1-2, reads GAGVSQTPSNKVTEKGKYVELRCDPISGHTALYWYRQSLGQGPEFLIYFQGTGAADDSGLPNDRFFAVRPEGSVSTLKIQRTERGDSAVYLCASSPFDSNGYTFGSGTRLTVV.